This TCR beta chain was documented in a study of graft-versus-host responses after intestinal transplantation. Study findings and constraints: Early post-transplant HvG declines tracked with peak circulating GvH clone levels. Subjects displaying graft-donor T cell macrochimerism possessed elevated graft-versus-host to host-versus-graft clonal ratios inside allografts. Analysis identified GvH clones in recipient marrow, with some appearing first in ileum or blood.

Remarks on this clone: The target antigen is unknown.

The data were produced by immunoSEQ multiplex PCR, yet TCRdb's version contains in-frame clones alone and is incomplete. The data show tens of thousands of clones, with about nine tenths seen just once and 2.5% held by the top ten. The CDR3 has 14 residues. The V gene's germline CDR1 is SGHRS and CDR2 YFSETQ. J gave up 4 bases and V 4 bases, and 7 bases lay outside the gene matches. The rearrangement uses TRBV5-1 and TRBJ2-5; 7 nucleotides line up with TRBD1. This receptor was identified in a human donor who was the organ donor for an intestinal transplant. The sequences come from unstimulated CD4+ T cells sorted from spleen or lymph node cells, collected before transplant. The CDR3 sequence: CASSPSTGPETQYF. CDR3 DNA sequence: TGCGCCAGCAGCCCATCGACAGGGCCAGAGACCCAGTACTTC.